This record looks at one T cell receptor beta chain sequence and its context. This sample stems from a study of shared clonotypes between healthy human individuals. Every unsorted PBMC PCR replicate was loaded with 250 to 300 ng DNA, tens of thousands of T cell genomes. Sequencing was performed with immunoSEQ multiplex PCR; in TCRdb, only in-frame clones are kept and a portion is missing. Of about 490,000 clones in the sample, around four fifths were seen once. The CDR3 contains 15 residues. Germline V lookup: CDR1 SGHVS, CDR2 FQNEAQ. Trimming took 6 bases from V and 7 from J; bases not matched to a gene: 9.

This TCR was sampled from a woman aged 40 to 50 in good health. Some clones in this sample may be carry-over from other donors' samples. The sequenced sample was PBMCs. The J gene is TRBJ2-2, the V gene TRBV7-8; 9 bases map to TRBD1. The CDR3 region has the DNA TGTGCCAGCAGACCGGACAGGGGAAGTTTCGGGGAGCTGTTTTTT. Its protein is CASRPDRGSFGELFF.